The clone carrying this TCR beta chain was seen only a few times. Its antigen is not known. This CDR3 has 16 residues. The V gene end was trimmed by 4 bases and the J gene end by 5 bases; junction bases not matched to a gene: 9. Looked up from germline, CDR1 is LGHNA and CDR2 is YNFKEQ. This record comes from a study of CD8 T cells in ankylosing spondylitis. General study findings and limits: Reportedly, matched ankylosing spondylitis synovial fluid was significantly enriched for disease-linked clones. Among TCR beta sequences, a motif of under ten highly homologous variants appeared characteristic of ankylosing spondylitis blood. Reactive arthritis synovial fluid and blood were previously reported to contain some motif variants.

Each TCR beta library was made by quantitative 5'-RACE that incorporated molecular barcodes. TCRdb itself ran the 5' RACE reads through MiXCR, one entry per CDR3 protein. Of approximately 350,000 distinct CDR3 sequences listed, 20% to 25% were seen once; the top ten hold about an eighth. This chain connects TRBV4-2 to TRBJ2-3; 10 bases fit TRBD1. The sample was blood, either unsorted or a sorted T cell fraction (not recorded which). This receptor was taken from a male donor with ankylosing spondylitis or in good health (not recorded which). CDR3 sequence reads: CASSPSTGQGGDTQYF. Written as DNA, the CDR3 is TGTGCCAGCAGCCCATCAACCGGACAGGGGGGAGATACGCAGTATTTT.